Following are 21 T cell receptor beta chains from one sample sequenced in a study of identical twins. Each CDR3 protein gets one entry after TCRdb re-called the 5' RACE reads with MiXCR. The table has 420,000 or so distinct CDR3 sequences, around 20% seen once. The source material was naive T cells sorted from blood. These receptors were collected from a man over 45 in good health.

This clonotype was seen repeatedly, ten times or more. This chain connects TRBV7-2 to TRBJ2-7; possibly TRBD2 for D (7 bases). Germline loops: CDR1 SGHTA, CDR2 FQGNSA. The CDR3 is 14 residues long. V was cut by 0 bases and J by 4 bases, with 10 bases left in between. The CDR3 region has the DNA TGTGCCAGCAGCTTAGCGGGAGGGACATACGAGCAGTACTTC. It translates to CASSLAGGTYEQYF. Drawing the rest from reference TRBV7-2 and TRBJ2-7, the complete variable domain is GAGVSQSPSNKVTEKGKDVELRCDPISGHTALYWYRQSLGQGLEFLIYFQGNSAPDKSGLPSDRFSAERTGGSVSTLTIQRTQQEDSAVYLCASSLAGGTYEQYFGPGTRLTVT.

This clonotype has a handful of counts. The gene calls are TRBV5-1 and TRBJ2-1; TRBD2 agrees at 9 bases. Germline V gene lookup returns CDR1 SGHRS and CDR2 YFSETQ. This CDR3 contains 17 residues. The V and J ends lost 0 bases and 4 bases, in that order; junction bases with no gene match: 8. The CDR3 region is CASSLGPGLAGYNEQFF. The CDR3 DNA is TGCGCCAGCAGCTTGGGACCCGGGCTAGCGGGGTACAATGAGCAGTTCTTC.

This chain uses TRBV4-3 with TRBJ2-7, with D perhaps matching TRBD2 (5 bases). Trimming stripped 0 bases from V and 0 bases from J, with 9 bases between. CDR3 size: 15 residues. Per the germline V gene, CDR1 is LGHNA and CDR2 is YSLEER. The CDR3 DNA sequence: TGCGCCAGCAGCCAAGAGTCTAGCAGCTCCTACGAGCAGTACTTC. This gives the protein CASSQESSSSYEQYF.

The CDR3 reads CASSSEGGHIQYF. DNA for the CDR3: TGTGCCAGCAGTTCGGAAGGTGGGCACATTCAGTACTTC. This sequence joins TRBV28 and TRBJ2-4, with unresolved D. The CDR3 has 13 residues. Trimming took off 4 bases at V and 8 bases at J, with 12 bases between the two ends. Germline V gives CDR1 MDHEN, CDR2 SYDVKM. Full variable domain (outside the CDR3, taken from reference TRBV28 and TRBJ2-4): DVKVTQSSRYLVKRTGEKVFLECVQDMDHENMFWYRQDPGLGLRLIYFSYDVKMKEKGDIPEGYSVSREKKERFSLILESASTNQTSMYLCASSSEGGHIQYFGAGTRLSVL.

This clonotype showed up many times. The V gene is TRBV7-9, the J gene TRBJ2-2, with TRBD2 as a possible D gene (5 bases). CDR3 length equals 14 residues. The V end lost 9 bases, the J end lost 7 bases, and 18 bases lay between the germline ends. Germline CDR1 reads SEHNR; CDR2 reads FQNEAQ (reference sequence). DNA of the CDR3: TGTGCCAGAGAAAGCTCTGGAGGAAACGGGGAGCTGTTTTTT. Translation gives CARESSGGNGELFF.

This rearrangement joins TRBV9 to TRBJ2-4, with TRBD2 matching over 7 bases. J lost 6 bases, V lost 4 bases, and 7 bases had no gene match. This CDR3 is built from 14 residues. Germline V gene data show CDR1 as SGDLS and CDR2 as YYNGEE. DNA for the CDR3: TGTGCCAGCAGCCCGGGAGGAGTCGGAAACATTCAGTACTTC. Translation gives CASSPGGVGNIQYF.

The chain carries TRBV5-6 and TRBJ2-3; D may be TRBD1 or TRBD2 (5 bases each). Trimming removed 4 bases at V and 0 bases at J, with 18 bases between. CDR1 SGHDT and CDR2 YYEEEE come from the germline V gene. This CDR3 comprises 17 residues. The CDR3 coding sequence is TGTGCCAGCAGCCGTCTGGTGGGGGAAAGGAGCACAGATACGCAGTATTTT. Protein: CASSRLVGERSTDTQYF.

The CDR3 sequence is CSVGEEPREDTQYF. In nucleotides, the CDR3 is TGCAGCGTTGGGGAGGAGCCGAGGGAAGATACGCAGTATTTT. V usage is TRBV29-1 and J usage is TRBJ2-3, with a weak D call TRBD2 (6 bases). Trimming left V 4 bases short and J 5 bases short, with 16 bases between. Germline V gene lookup returns CDR1 SQVTM and CDR2 ANQGSEA. The CDR3 is 14 residues long.

The J gene is TRBJ2-7, the V gene TRBV7-8; tentatively, D is TRBD1 (6 bases). The CDR3 loop spans 14 amino acids. V was shortened by 2 bases and J by 1 base, with 9 bases between the two germline ends. Germline values: CDR1 SGHVS, CDR2 FQNEAQ. CDR3: CASSLRDISYEQYF. The CDR3 region has the DNA TGTGCCAGCAGCTTACGGGACATTTCCTACGAGCAGTACTTC.

In this sample, this clonotype turned up many times. The gene calls are TRBV7-2 and TRBJ2-1; D might be TRBD1 or TRBD2, each matching 5 bases. Trimming stripped 0 bases from V and 7 bases from J, with 13 bases between. The CDR3 is 15 residues long. CDR1 and CDR2 (germline): SGHTA, FQGNSA. The CDR3: CASSLAGGSGNEQFF. CDR3 DNA: TGTGCCAGCAGCTTAGCTGGGGGTAGTGGGAATGAGCAGTTCTTC.

There are many counts of this clonotype. This chain connects TRBV9 to TRBJ2-7; perhaps D is TRBD1 or TRBD2 (5 bases each). Germline V CDR1 and CDR2: SGDLS, YYNGEE. V was trimmed by 3 bases and J by 3 bases, leaving 19 bases between them. This CDR3 is 16 amino acids long. CDR3 amino acids: CASSAALGVSVYEQYF. CDR3 bases: TGTGCCAGCAGCGCCGCATTGGGGGTTTCGGTCTACGAGCAGTACTTC.

This clonotype was recorded a few times. The chain couples TRBV27 to TRBJ1-1, with 7 nucleotides matching TRBD1. The CDR3 is 15 residues long. Germline CDR1 is MNHEY and CDR2 is SMNVEV (reference sequence). With V trimmed by 6 bases and J by 0 bases, 7 bases remained unmatched. The CDR3 nucleotides are TGTGCCAGCAGCCGGGACAGACGGATGAACACTGAAGCTTTCTTT. The encoded protein is CASSRDRRMNTEAFF.

This clonotype was detected many times. The chain has TRBV6-2 or TRBV6-3 and TRBJ1-5, with TRBD1 as a possible D gene (5 bases). The CDR3 runs to 13 residues. The germline gives CDR1 MNHEY, CDR2 SVGEGT. V lost 2 bases, J lost 8 bases, and 10 bases lay in between. The CDR3, as DNA: TGTGCCAGCAGTTACAGGGGCGTAGAGCCCCAGCATTTT. Translated, it gives CASSYRGVEPQHF.

This clonotype was seen more than once but under ten times. The genes are TRBV6-1 and TRBJ2-1; 7 bases are shared with TRBD2. CDR3 length: 16 amino acids. With V trimmed by 6 bases and J by 3 bases, 11 bases remained unmatched. In germline, CDR1 is MNHNS, CDR2 SASEGT. This chain's CDR3 is CASRPPRDYGYNEQFF. The CDR3 DNA sequence: TGTGCCAGCAGGCCACCTCGGGACTACGGCTACAATGAGCAGTTCTTC.

This clonotype was observed a few times. This sequence joins TRBV7-8 and TRBJ1-3; perhaps TRBD1 as D (5 bases). V gave up 1 base and J gave up 3 bases, with 16 bases separating them. The CDR3 is made up of 17 amino acids. Germline V gene sequence: CDR1 SGHVS, CDR2 FQNEAQ. The CDR3 nucleotides read TGTGCCAGCAGCTTAGAACTTAGGGGAAGCTTTGGAAACACCATATATTTT. Its protein product is CASSLELRGSFGNTIYF.

Only a few counts were recorded for this clonotype. The chain recombines TRBV25-1 with TRBJ2-3; D gene unclear. CDR1 is MGHDK and CDR2 is SYGVNS in the germline V gene. CDR3 size: 13 residues. Trimming took off 1 base at V and 0 bases at J, with 2 bases between the two ends. The CDR3 DNA follows: TGTGCCAGCAGTGAATGGAGCACAGATACGCAGTATTTT. Translating gives CASSEWSTDTQYF.

The chain recombines TRBV20-1 with TRBJ2-5; TRBD1 agrees at 8 bases. Germline trimming cut 6 bases from V and 5 bases from J; bases unmatched to any gene: 8. CDR1 is DFQATT and CDR2 is SNEGSKA in the germline V gene (reference sequence). CDR3 length equals 13 residues. The CDR3 here is CSAASGGGETQYF. The CDR3 DNA reads as TGCAGTGCAGCGTCAGGGGGCGGGGAGACCCAGTACTTC.

Only a few counts were recorded for this clonotype. The rearrangement uses TRBV10-3 and TRBJ1-1, with D possibly TRBD1 on 5 matching bases. The CDR3 is 14 residues long. In germline, CDR1 is ENHRY, CDR2 SYGVKD. V was trimmed by 7 bases and J by 8 bases, leaving 20 bases between them. DNA of the CDR3: TGTGCCATCACCCAATCGGGGGGGGTATCCGAAGCTTTCTTT. It encodes CAITQSGGVSEAFF.

The CDR3 is CASSYSLRLGTGGSGANVLTF. The CDR3 nucleotides read TGTGCCAGCAGTTACTCCTTAAGGCTAGGGACAGGGGGGTCTGGGGCCAACGTCCTGACTTTC. This sequence joins TRBV6-2 or TRBV6-3 and TRBJ2-6; 11 bases map to TRBD1. There are 21 residues in the CDR3. Trimming at V came to 0 bases and at J to 1 base, leaving 11 bases not matched to a gene. Germline V gene lookup returns CDR1 MNHEY and CDR2 SVGEGT.

In this sample, this clonotype turned up a few times. The V gene is TRBV7-2, the J gene TRBJ2-1; 7 positions match TRBD2. Germline CDR1 and CDR2: SGHTA and FQGNSA. Trimming at V came to 1 base and at J to 6 bases, leaving 6 bases not matched to a gene. The CDR3 sequence is 15 residues long. CDR3 loop: CASSLVAGGANEQFF. CDR3 sequence (DNA): TGTGCCAGCAGCTTAGTAGCGGGTGGGGCCAATGAGCAGTTCTTC.

This clonotype was seen many times. This chain connects TRBV6-1 to TRBJ1-6; unclear D gene. The CDR3 contains 14 residues. Germline-derived CDR1 and CDR2 are MNHNS and SASEGT. The V end lost 6 bases, the J end lost 7 bases, and 13 bases lay between the germline ends. In nucleotides, the CDR3 is TGTGCCAGCAGGGCGACCCGGAGGAATTCACCCCTCCACTTT. Translating gives CASRATRRNSPLHF.